This T cell receptor (beta chain) stems from a study of blood T cell repertoires in COVID-19. Study as a whole: The samples span acute and convalescent COVID-19 from the United States, Italy and Spain. PBMCs, B-cell-depleted T cells, or T cells provided the cDNA or gDNA that made up the material.

The CDR3 is 13 amino acids. V shed 6 bases and J shed 3 bases, with 10 bases lying between them. Germline loops: CDR1 SNHLY, CDR2 FYNNEI. In the authors' workflow: For nucleated cells, counts were estimated from reference gene primer amplification. The assay was immunoSEQ multiplex PCR, and TCRdb's table has in-frame clones only and misses some. The V and J calls and clone size come from that table; D and trimming were worked out from the DNA. In the table there are approximately 150,000 clones, around 87% of which are singletons. This TCR was recovered from a man aged 50 or older who had recovered from COVID-19. The chain uses TRBV2 and TRBJ2-3, with D possibly matching TRBD2 (5 bases). Sequenced input: peripheral blood. CDR3 sequence: CASSWTDTDTQYF. Written as DNA, the CDR3 is TGTGCCAGCAGCTGGACTGATACAGATACGCAGTATTTT.